The 15 T cell receptor beta chains below were found in one sample sequenced in a study of T cell clones after liver transplantation. Profiled with immunoSEQ multiplex PCR; TCRdb holds only in-frame clones, not every one. Of just over 80,000 clones in the sample, 82% are singletons; the top ten hold roughly 0.44%. The sequences come from CD4+ T cells from blood, collected roughly 3.5 years after liver transplant. The receptors were sampled from a human patient who received a liver transplant. Some T cells may have come from the graft donor.

J is TRBJ2-7 and V is TRBV7-8; 9 bases are a match to TRBD2. This CDR3 is 16 amino acids long. V dropped 1 base and J dropped 0; count of bases not matched to a gene: 4. Germline V gene sequence: CDR1 SGHVS, CDR2 FQNEAQ. The CDR3 protein is CASSLGSSGNSYEQYF. CDR3 nucleotide sequence: TGTGCCAGCAGCTTAGGTTCTAGCGGGAACTCCTACGAGCAGTACTTC. The full variable domain, in which reference TRBV7-8 and TRBJ2-7 provide the parts outside the CDR3, is GAGVSQSPRYKVAKRGQDVALRCDPISGHVSLFWYQQALGQGPEFLTYFQNEAQLDKSGLPSDRFFAERPEGSVSTLKIQRTQQEDSAVYLCASSLGSSGNSYEQYFGPGTRLTVT.

The chain combines TRBV30 with TRBJ2-2; either TRBD1 or TRBD2 may supply D (5 bases each). Germline V gene lookup returns CDR1 GTSNPN and CDR2 SVGIG (reference sequence). The CDR3 runs to 15 residues. The V end lost 0 bases, the J end lost 0 bases, and 8 bases lay between the germline ends. The CDR3 loop is CAWSVLGANTGELFF. The CDR3, as DNA: TGTGCCTGGAGTGTACTGGGGGCGAACACCGGGGAGCTGTTTTTT.

The chain combines TRBV7-9 with TRBJ2-1; D is undetermined. This CDR3 is 15 amino acids long. Trimming took off 3 bases at V and 9 bases at J, with 18 bases between the two ends. Per the germline V gene, CDR1 is SEHNR and CDR2 is FQNEAQ (reference sequence). CDR3 in DNA: TGTGCCAGCAGCTTTCCCCGACGATTAGGCATTGAGCAGTTCTTC. Encoded protein: CASSFPRRLGIEQFF.

The chain carries TRBV15 and TRBJ2-2, with D perhaps matching TRBD2 (5 bases). Germline V lookup: CDR1 LNHNV, CDR2 YYDKDF (reference sequence). Trimming stripped 3 bases from V and 5 bases from J, with 16 bases between. The CDR3 has 16 residues. This CDR3 reads CATSSENPRGTGELFF. The CDR3 DNA sequence: TGTGCCACCAGCAGCGAGAACCCCAGAGGGACCGGGGAGCTGTTTTTT.

This sequence joins TRBV9 and TRBJ2-7; TRBD2 might be the D (7 bases). Between the trimmed V and J ends, which lost 0 bases and 2 bases, there was a span of 15 bases. CDR3 length equals 16 residues. Germline lookup yields CDR1 SGDLS and CDR2 YYNGEE. The CDR3 region is CASSVVRGGGPYEQYF. The CDR3 nucleotides read TGTGCCAGCAGCGTAGTGAGGGGCGGGGGCCCCTACGAGCAGTACTTC.

This clone was picked up a small number of times. The chain links TRBV6-1 to TRBJ1-2, with a tentative D call TRBD1 (5 bases). V was pared by 4 bases and J by 3 bases, with 18 bases between. The germline CDR1 and CDR2 sequences are MNHNS and SASEGT. This CDR3 region has 16 residues. CDR3 coding DNA: TGTGCCAGCAGTGTGGGGTTGGGCAGGGCTTACTATGGCTACACCTTC. Amino acid sequence: CASSVGLGRAYYGYTF.

The gene calls are TRBV6-5 and TRBJ1-3; D remains ambiguous. Between the trimmed V and J ends, which lost 0 bases and 0 bases, there was a span of 6 bases. Germline-derived CDR1 and CDR2 are MNHEY and SVGAGI. The length of the CDR3 is 15 residues. Here the CDR3 DNA reads TGTGCCAGCAGTTACTCCCAGGTCTCTGGAAACACCATATATTTT. This translates into CASSYSQVSGNTIYF.

The chain couples TRBV9 to TRBJ2-3; possibly TRBD1 or TRBD2 for D (5 bases each). V was pared by 0 bases and J by 6 bases, with 11 bases between. Per germline, CDR1 SGDLS and CDR2 YYNGEE. This CDR3 spans 14 amino acids. CDR3 DNA sequence: TGTGCCAGCAGCGTAGCTTCCAGGGAGGATACGCAGTATTTT. Translated: CASSVASREDTQYF.

The chain recombines TRBV7-8 with TRBJ2-1; 7 bases are shared with TRBD2. With V trimmed by 3 bases and J by 7 bases, 3 bases remained unmatched. Germline loops: CDR1 SGHVS, CDR2 FQNEAQ. The CDR3 sequence is 13 residues long. CDR3 sequence: CASSLGGRNEQFF. Written as DNA, the CDR3 is TGTGCCAGCAGCTTGGGGGGGAGAAATGAGCAGTTCTTC.

V is TRBV6-5 and J is TRBJ2-7, with TRBD2 identical over 8 bases. V shed 6 bases, J shed 3 bases, and the junction held 10 bases outside the gene matches. Germline V gene data show CDR1 as MNHEY and CDR2 as SVGAGI. This CDR3 comprises 15 residues. CDR3 sequence (DNA): TGTGCCAGCAGACCCCCCGGCGGGAGGAACTACGAGCAGTACTTC. Translated, it gives CASRPPGGRNYEQYF.

The J gene is TRBJ1-1, the V gene TRBV29-1; D may be TRBD1 (5 bases). The CDR3 is 14 amino acids. Germline V gene data show CDR1 as SQVTM and CDR2 as ANQGSEA. V lost 5 bases to trimming and J lost 8 bases, with 21 bases between them. As DNA, the CDR3 is TGCAGCGTTCCCCTGGGGGGGGGTCTTAACGAAGCTTTCTTT. Translation gives CSVPLGGGLNEAFF.

V and J are TRBV28 and TRBJ2-2, with D hard to call. With 8 bases removed from V and 2 bases from J, the gap between germline ends came to 9 bases. The germline V gene encodes CDR1 MDHEN and CDR2 SYDVKM. The CDR3 length is 13 residues. CDR3 in amino acids: CASRYRNTGELFF. Here the CDR3 DNA reads TGTGCCAGCCGATACAGAAACACCGGGGAGCTGTTTTTT.

The rearrangement links TRBV2 to TRBJ2-5; TRBD1 or TRBD2 may be the D gene (6 bases each). Trimming removed 6 bases at V and 5 bases at J, with 19 bases between. CDR3 length equals 15 residues. From germline, CDR1 is SNHLY and CDR2 FYNNEI. This CDR3 is CASRPNMGGAETQYF. CDR3 DNA sequence: TGTGCCAGCAGGCCTAACATGGGGGGCGCGGAGACCCAGTACTTC.

The J gene is TRBJ1-4, the V gene TRBV28; D is uncertain. The length of the CDR3 is 12 residues. Germline assignment: CDR1 MDHEN and CDR2 SYDVKM. V shed 4 bases and J shed 7 bases, with 7 bases lying between them. The CDR3 sequence: CASSSWGEKLFF. In nucleotides, the CDR3 is TGTGCCAGCAGTTCATGGGGTGAAAAACTGTTTTTT.

A few counts support this clone. This chain joins TRBV2 and TRBJ2-7; a weak D match, TRBD2 (5 bases). Germline-derived CDR1 and CDR2 are SNHLY and FYNNEI. With 6 bases removed from V and 4 bases from J, the gap between germline ends came to 10 bases. This CDR3 contains 12 residues. Here the CDR3 reads CASRKTGYEQYF. In DNA, the CDR3 is TGTGCCAGCAGAAAGACGGGATACGAGCAGTACTTC.